Below are 18 T cell receptor beta chains sequenced from a single sample in a study of blood T cell repertoires in COVID-19. Sequencing used immunoSEQ multiplex PCR; TCRdb keeps in-frame clones, though not all of them. The data show around 82,000 clones, 89% seen once. The sample consisted of peripheral blood. The receptor set was obtained from a man aged 65-85 years with active or convalescent COVID-19.

This sequence joins TRBV2 and TRBJ1-5; D is ambiguous. The V gene lost 4 bases and the J gene lost 0 bases, with 10 bases spanning the gap. CDR3 size: 15 residues. CDR1 is SNHLY, CDR2 FYNNEI, per germline. The CDR3 region has the DNA TGTGCCAGCAGTGTAGAGTTATCTAGCAATCAGCCCCAGCATTTT. Amino acids: CASSVELSSNQPQHF.

This chain links TRBV24-1 with TRBJ2-7; unclear D gene. The CDR3 has 10 residues. The V gene lost 10 bases and the J gene lost 1 base, with 4 bases spanning the gap. Germline V gene data show CDR1 as KGHDR and CDR2 as SFDVKD. This chain's CDR3 is CATPSYEQYF. CDR3 DNA: TGTGCCACTCCGTCCTACGAGCAGTACTTC.

CDR3 bases: TGCGCCAGCAGTGACCGACGGCCCGAGCGTAATGAAAAACTGTTTTTT. The encoded protein is CASSDRRPERNEKLFF. The J gene is TRBJ1-4, the V gene TRBV10-1; D is ambiguous. Germline V gene lookup returns CDR1 WNHNN and CDR2 SYGVQD (reference sequence). The V end was cut by 3 bases, the J end by 4 bases, with 15 bases between. CDR3 length equals 16 residues.

This rearrangement joins TRBV20-1 to TRBJ1-3; D call uncertain. The CDR3 sequence is 14 residues long. The germline CDR1 and CDR2 sequences are DFQATT and SNEGSKA (reference sequence). Trimming shortened V by 3 bases and J by 4 bases, and 13 bases separated the two germline ends. The CDR3 loop is CSASVGVGGNTIYF. DNA of the CDR3: TGCAGTGCTAGTGTCGGGGTCGGAGGAAACACCATATATTTT.

The chain carries TRBV5-5 and TRBJ2-1; 11 nucleotides align to TRBD2. The CDR3 totals 19 residues. CDR1 is SGHKS and CDR2 is YYEKEE in the germline V gene (reference sequence). The junction had 11 bases not matched to a gene; V was cut back by 3 bases and J by 0 bases. DNA of the CDR3: TGTGCCAGCAGCTCGCCCCTAGCGGGGGGCCGTAGCTCCTACAATGAGCAGTTCTTC. Amino acid sequence: CASSSPLAGGRSSYNEQFF.

The CDR3 reads CASIPGQTSGNTIYF. The CDR3, as DNA: TGTGCCAGCATTCCGGGACAAACCTCTGGAAACACCATATATTTT. V gene TRBV28 combines with J gene TRBJ1-3, with a weak D call TRBD1 (6 bases). The CDR3 is made up of 15 amino acids. V lost 7 bases to trimming and J lost 0 bases, with 13 bases between them. Germline CDR1 is MDHEN and CDR2 is SYDVKM.

The chain recombines TRBV19 with TRBJ2-2, with D possibly matching TRBD1 (6 bases). The CDR3 is 15 amino acids. Between the trimmed V and J ends, which lost 4 bases and 0 bases, there was a span of 9 bases. CDR1 is LNHDA, CDR2 SQIVND, per germline (reference sequence). CDR3 in amino acids: CASSRGGTNTGELFF. For the CDR3, the DNA is TGTGCCAGTAGTAGAGGGGGAACGAACACCGGGGAGCTGTTTTTT.

V gene TRBV5-6 combines with J gene TRBJ1-3, with D tentatively TRBD1 (6 bases). There are 15 residues in the CDR3. Germline CDR1 and CDR2: SGHDT and YYEEEE. The ends were cut back, 2 bases at V and 4 bases at J, with 13 bases in the middle. This CDR3 is CASSFNAGAGNTIYF. CDR3 in DNA: TGTGCCAGCAGCTTTAACGCGGGGGCAGGAAACACCATATATTTT.

The table lists this clone with a count of one. The chain is built from TRBV2 and TRBJ1-2, with 8 bases fitting TRBD1. The CDR3 has 14 residues. Germline values: CDR1 SNHLY, CDR2 FYNNEI. The junction had 7 bases not matched to a gene; V was cut back by 4 bases and J by 6 bases. For the CDR3, the DNA is TGTGCCAGCAGTGGAGGCAGGGGGCGGGATGGCTACACCTTC. As protein: CASSGGRGRDGYTF.

This clone was counted a few times. This chain joins TRBV4-3 and TRBJ1-1, with D possibly matching TRBD1 (5 bases). The ends were cut back, 0 bases at V and 5 bases at J, with 16 bases in the middle. CDR3 length equals 16 residues. CDR1 and CDR2 (germline): LGHNA, YSLEER. CDR3 region: CASSQDWAGWLTEAFF. In DNA, the CDR3 is TGCGCCAGCAGCCAAGATTGGGCAGGGTGGTTAACTGAAGCTTTCTTT.

J is TRBJ2-7 and V is TRBV28; the match to TRBD2 covers 8 bases. V shed 6 bases, J shed 2 bases, and the junction held 9 bases outside the gene matches. The germline gives CDR1 MDHEN, CDR2 SYDVKM. The CDR3 length is 15 residues. The CDR3 coding sequence is TGTGCCAGCAGGGCTTCGGGGGGGGTGGCCTACGAGCAGTACTTC. It specifies CASRASGGVAYEQYF.

In DNA, the CDR3 is TGTGCCAGCACCCTCGACACCGCGGGGTATGGCTACACCTTC. Its translation is CASTLDTAGYGYTF. The chain joins TRBV5-8 to TRBJ1-2, with D uncertain. This CDR3 has 14 amino acids. Looked up from germline, CDR1 is SGHTS and CDR2 is YDEGEE. The V and J ends lost 6 bases and 5 bases respectively, with 17 bases between them.

The chain couples TRBV3-1 (or the pseudogene TRBV3-2) to TRBJ2-7; 7 bases map to TRBD2. Unmatched junction bases numbered 14, after V lost 0 bases and J lost 6 bases. The CDR3 is 17 residues long. From germline, CDR1 is LGHDT and CDR2 YNNKEL (reference sequence). The CDR3 loop reads CASSQEPAAGVGGEQYF. The CDR3 nucleotides are TGTGCCAGCAGCCAAGAACCCGCCGCGGGGGTAGGTGGCGAGCAGTACTTC.

This chain connects TRBV4-2 to TRBJ2-1; TRBD2 agrees at 9 bases. The CDR3 runs 15 residues. V was pared by 4 bases and J by 7 bases, with 8 bases of the junction left unmatched. From germline, CDR1 is LGHNA and CDR2 YNFKEQ. The CDR3 here is CASSLGTSLFNEQFF. In DNA, the CDR3 is TGTGCCAGCAGCCTCGGGACTAGCCTGTTTAATGAGCAGTTCTTC.

The chain couples TRBV6-5 to TRBJ2-7; D is perhaps TRBD1 (6 bases). V was cut by 0 bases and J by 9 bases, with 18 bases left in between. This CDR3 region has 15 residues. Germline V CDR1 and CDR2: MNHEY, SVGAGI. CDR3 loop: CASSYSRTAKSTQYF. The CDR3 DNA follows: TGTGCCAGCAGTTACTCTCGGACAGCGAAAAGCACGCAGTACTTC.

The V and J genes are TRBV5-4 and TRBJ2-5, with 10 bases aligning to TRBD2. The ends lost 4 bases at V and 3 bases at J; junction bases unmatched: 6. The germline gives CDR1 SGHNT, CDR2 YYREEE (reference sequence). The CDR3 loop spans 15 amino acids. The CDR3: CASSEAGGGKETQYF. The CDR3 DNA reads TGTGCCAGCAGCGAAGCGGGGGGGGGAAAAGAGACCCAGTACTTC.

This clone was counted only a few times. The chain has TRBV28 and TRBJ2-3, with D perhaps TRBD1 (6 bases). V was clipped by 6 bases and J by 6 bases, with 19 bases between them. The CDR3 sequence is 15 residues long. The germline V gene has CDR1 MDHEN and CDR2 SYDVKM. Here the CDR3 DNA reads TGTGCCAGCAGAGGGGGTGGGCTGGGGGCGGATACGCAGTATTTT. The encoded protein is CASRGGGLGADTQYF.

This rearrangement joins TRBV14 to TRBJ1-4; no clear D gene. CDR1 is SGHDN and CDR2 is FVKESK in the germline V gene. This CDR3 is 16 amino acids long. V dropped 0 bases and J dropped 7 bases, with 15 bases sitting between them. DNA of the CDR3: TGTGCCAGCAGCCAAGATTCTGGGAGAAGGCCTGAAAAACTGTTTTTT. Residues: CASSQDSGRRPEKLFF.